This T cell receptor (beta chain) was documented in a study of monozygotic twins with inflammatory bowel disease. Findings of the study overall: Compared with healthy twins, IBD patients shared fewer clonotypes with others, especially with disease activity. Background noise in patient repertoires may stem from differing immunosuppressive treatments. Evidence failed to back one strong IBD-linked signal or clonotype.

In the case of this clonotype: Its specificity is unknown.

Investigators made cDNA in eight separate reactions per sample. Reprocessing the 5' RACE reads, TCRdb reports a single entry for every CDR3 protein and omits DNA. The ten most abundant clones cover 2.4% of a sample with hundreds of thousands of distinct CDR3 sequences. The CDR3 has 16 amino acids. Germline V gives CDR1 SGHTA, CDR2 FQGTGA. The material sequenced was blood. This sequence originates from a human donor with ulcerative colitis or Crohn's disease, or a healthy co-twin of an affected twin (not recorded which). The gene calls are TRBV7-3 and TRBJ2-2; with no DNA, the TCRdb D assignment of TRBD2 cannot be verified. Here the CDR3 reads CASSLSGGLVTGELFF. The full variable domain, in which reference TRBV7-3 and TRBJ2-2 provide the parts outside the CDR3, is GAGVSQTPSNKVTEKGKYVELRCDPISGHTALYWYRQSLGQGPEFLIYFQGTGAADDSGLPNDRFFAVRPEGSVSTLKIQRTERGDSAVYLCASSLSGGLVTGELFFGEGSRLTVL.